The 21 T cell receptor beta chains in this list originate from one sample, sequenced in a study of T and B cells in COVID-19 patients. Blood genomic DNA input for TRB amplification was 250-500 ng. BIOMED2 TRB-A/B primer pools were used in multiplex TRB PCR. TCRdb reanalysed the multiplex PCR reads using MiXCR and keeps one entry per CDR3 protein. The data contain 20,000 to 30,000 distinct CDR3 sequences, 30% to 35% of them singletons. Specimen: blood. These receptors originate from a human donor who had recovered from COVID-19.

This clonotype was found many times. J is TRBJ2-3 and V is TRBV6-5; perhaps TRBD1 as D (6 bases). The V gene's germline CDR1 is MNHEY and CDR2 SVGAGI. Trimming took off 6 bases at V and 4 bases at J, with 14 bases between the two ends. CDR3 length equals 14 residues. The CDR3 here is CASSEQGIPDTQYF. CDR3 bases: TGTGCCAGCAGCGAACAGGGAATCCCAGATACGCAGTATTTT.

This clonotype was seen a few times. This sequence joins TRBV6-2 or TRBV6-3 and TRBJ1-1, with a weak D call TRBD1 (5 bases). Germline V CDR1 and CDR2: MNHEY, SVGEGT. The V gene lost 7 bases and the J gene lost 5 bases, with 8 bases spanning the gap. This CDR3 contains 11 residues. The CDR3 here is CASKAGTEAFF. CDR3 sequence (DNA): TGTGCCAGCAAGGCAGGGACTGAAGCTTTCTTT.

The rearrangement links TRBV18 to TRBJ1-1; D uncertain. Germline values: CDR1 KGHSH, CDR2 LQKENI. V was pared by 6 bases and J by 0 bases, with 8 bases between. This CDR3 contains 13 residues. Here the CDR3 reads CASSRALNTEAFF. For the CDR3, the DNA is TGTGCCAGCTCGCGGGCCCTGAACACTGAAGCTTTCTTT.

Notes on this clonotype: One junction end disagrees with the germline gene, perhaps due to a read error. The chain joins TRBV7-6 to TRBJ1-2; D is undetermined. Germline CDR1 SGHVS, CDR2 FNYEAQ. The CDR3 runs to 16 residues. The DNA for the CDR3 is TGTGTCAGCAGCTTAGAATACGGAACAGCTAACTATGGCTACACCTTC. It specifies CVSSLEYGTANYGYTF.

In this sample, this clonotype turned up many times. This chain links TRBV6-5 with TRBJ2-1; TRBD2 agrees at 7 bases. This CDR3 has 14 amino acids. The V gene end was trimmed by 6 bases and the J gene end by 9 bases; junction bases not matched to a gene: 11. Germline-derived CDR1 and CDR2 are MNHEY and SVGAGI. DNA for the CDR3: TGTGCCAGCAGCGACCGTCGGGGGGAATTTGAGCAGTTCTTC. It translates to CASSDRRGEFEQFF.

The chain carries TRBV7-9 and TRBJ2-1, with TRBD1 matching over 11 bases. Trimming removed 5 bases from V and 9 bases from J; junction bases left unmatched: 6. The CDR3 has 14 amino acids. The germline V gene encodes CDR1 SEHNR and CDR2 FQNEAQ (reference sequence). The CDR3 protein is CASSIGQGAAEQFF. Here the CDR3 DNA reads TGTGCCAGCAGCATCGGACAGGGGGCGGCTGAGCAGTTCTTC. Variable domain in full (rest from reference TRBV7-9 and TRBJ2-1): DTGVSQNPRHKITKRGQNVTFRCDPISEHNRLYWYRQTLGQGPEFLTYFQNEAQLEKSRLLSDRFSAERPKGSFSTLEIQRTEQGDSAMYLCASSIGQGAAEQFFGPGTRLTVL.

The genes are TRBV13 and TRBJ2-1; maybe TRBD2 (6 bases). Trimming pared 5 bases from V and 6 bases from J, leaving 14 bases between. Germline V CDR1 and CDR2: PRHDT, FYEKMQ (reference sequence). This CDR3 is built from 14 residues. The CDR3 region has the DNA TGTGCCAGCAGCCCCCGGGACTCATCCAATGAGCAGTTCTTC. Protein: CASSPRDSSNEQFF. The full variable domain, with the rest looked up from reference TRBV13 and TRBJ2-1, is AAGVIQSPRHLIKEKRETATLKCYPIPRHDTVYWYQQGPGQDPQFLISFYEKMQSDKGSIPDRFSAQQFSDYHSELNMSSLELGDSALYFCASSPRDSSNEQFFGPGTRLTVL.

This clonotype was recorded many times. The chain carries TRBV7-6 and TRBJ2-2; D possibly uses TRBD1 or TRBD2 (6 bases each). The CDR3 covers 15 residues. Between the trimmed V and J ends, which lost 5 bases and 1 base, there was a span of 11 bases. Looked up from germline, CDR1 is SGHVS and CDR2 is FNYEAQ. Here the CDR3 reads CASSPGGGNTGELFF. CDR3 sequence (DNA): TGTGCCAGCAGCCCCGGGGGCGGGAACACCGGGGAGCTGTTTTTT.

This clonotype ranks as medium-sized. V gene TRBV27 combines with J gene TRBJ2-1; TRBD1 or TRBD2 may be the D gene (5 bases each). The V gene's germline CDR1 is MNHEY and CDR2 SMNVEV (reference sequence). V was shortened by 7 bases and J by 5 bases, with 15 bases between the two germline ends. This CDR3 comprises 14 residues. This CDR3 is CASTGTAIDNEQFF. CDR3 in DNA: TGTGCCAGCACCGGGACCGCAATCGACAATGAGCAGTTCTTC.

The chain has TRBV6-6 and TRBJ1-2; 8 bases are a match to TRBD1. This CDR3 region has 15 residues. Germline loops: CDR1 MNHNY, CDR2 SVGAGI (reference sequence). The V and J ends lost 2 bases and 4 bases, in that order; junction bases with no gene match: 6. The CDR3 DNA reads as TGTGCCAGCAGTTACGCCGGACAGGGTGCCTATGGCTACACCTTC. Translating gives CASSYAGQGAYGYTF.

This clonotype showed up just a few times. This chain links TRBV6-5 with TRBJ1-2; TRBD1 agrees at 8 bases. The germline gives CDR1 MNHEY, CDR2 SVGAGI. CDR3 size: 15 residues. J lost 7 bases, V lost 2 bases, and 9 bases had no gene match. The CDR3 here is CASSYPDRGSFGYTF. CDR3 DNA sequence: TGTGCCAGCAGTTACCCCGACAGGGGAAGTTTTGGCTACACCTTC.

V is TRBV30 and J is TRBJ1-1, with D possibly being TRBD1 (5 bases). This CDR3 region has 13 residues. V shed 5 bases and J shed 1 base, with 11 bases lying between them. Germline values: CDR1 GTSNPN, CDR2 SVGIG (reference sequence). The CDR3 region has the DNA TGTGCCTGGGATAAGACAGAGAACACTGAAGCTTTCTTT. This codes for CAWDKTENTEAFF.

This rearrangement joins TRBV7-9 to TRBJ2-1; 11 positions match TRBD2. The CDR3 spans 15 residues. V was clipped by 5 bases and J by 9 bases; unmatched bases: 9. CDR1 is SEHNR, CDR2 FQNEAQ, per germline (reference sequence). The CDR3 sequence is CASSVDSGRAGEQFF. CDR3 nucleotides: TGTGCCAGCAGCGTCGATAGCGGGAGGGCCGGTGAGCAGTTCTTC.

This clonotype was recorded many times. The CDR3 loop reads CASTASQGRNTIYF. CDR3 nucleotide sequence: TGTGCCAGTACCGCCTCACAGGGACGAAACACCATATATTTT. The V and J genes are TRBV19 and TRBJ1-3, with a possible D match to TRBD1 (6 bases). The V gene lost 7 bases and the J gene lost 5 bases, with 15 bases spanning the gap. This CDR3 comprises 14 residues. Per germline, CDR1 LNHDA and CDR2 SQIVND (reference sequence).

This sequence joins TRBV5-1 and TRBJ2-1; 12 nucleotides agree with TRBD1. J lost 8 bases, V lost 7 bases, and 7 bases had no gene match. Germline V gives CDR1 SGHRS, CDR2 YFSETQ. The CDR3 is made up of 14 amino acids. DNA of the CDR3: TGCGCCAGCCTTGAGGGACAGGGGGCCGATGAGCAGTTCTTC. Protein product: CASLEGQGADEQFF.

The chain links TRBV20-1 to TRBJ2-3, with 7 positions matching TRBD2. Germline assignment: CDR1 DFQATT and CDR2 SNEGSKA (reference sequence). The CDR3 totals 15 residues. Trimming took 0 bases from V and 4 from J; bases not matched to a gene: 7. Here the CDR3 reads CSARDQGRVPDTQYF. Written as DNA, the CDR3 is TGCAGTGCTAGAGATCAAGGGAGGGTCCCAGATACGCAGTATTTT.

This clonotype was observed a few times. The V gene is TRBV12-3 or TRBV12-4, the J gene TRBJ2-7, with 7 bases fitting TRBD1. The CDR3 has 14 amino acids. The junction had 4 bases not matched to a gene; V was cut back by 5 bases and J by 0 bases. Written as DNA, the CDR3 is TGTGCCAGCAGTCCGGGACAGAACTCCTACGAGCAGTACTTC. As protein: CASSPGQNSYEQYF.

This clonotype is termed medium-sized (0.01 to 0.1%). This chain connects TRBV11-1 to TRBJ2-2; D is possibly TRBD1 (6 bases). The CDR3 is made up of 15 amino acids. CDR1 is SGHAT, CDR2 FQDESV, per germline (reference sequence). The V gene lost 2 bases and the J gene lost 0 bases, with 7 bases spanning the gap. CDR3 nucleotide sequence: TGTGCCAGCAGCTTACAGGGGCCGAACACCGGGGAGCTGTTTTTT. Translation gives CASSLQGPNTGELFF.

The gene calls are TRBV6-5 and TRBJ2-5; TRBD2 is a possible D gene (6 bases). V dropped 0 bases and J dropped 9 bases, with 23 bases sitting between them. Per the germline V gene, CDR1 is MNHEY and CDR2 is SVGAGI. The CDR3 extends over 17 amino acids. CDR3 nucleotides: TGTGCCAGCAGTTACTCGAGTTTGGCGGGGCCGGGGTTGGCCCAGTACTTC. This encodes CASSYSSLAGPGLAQYF.

This clonotype has more than one count but fewer than ten. The chain joins TRBV11-1 to TRBJ2-7; D is possibly TRBD2 (6 bases). This CDR3 region has 15 residues. The germline V gene has CDR1 SGHAT and CDR2 FQDESV (reference sequence). Trimming removed 5 bases from V and 2 bases from J, with 16 bases in between. CDR3 DNA sequence: TGTGCCAGCAGCATATTACCGGGACTTGCCTACGAGCAGTACTTC. Amino acids: CASSILPGLAYEQYF.

The chain has TRBV4-3 and TRBJ2-2; 7 nucleotides align to TRBD1. The CDR3 has 17 amino acids. Unmatched junction bases numbered 9, after V lost 0 bases and J lost 5 bases. Germline V lookup: CDR1 LGHNA, CDR2 YSLEER. CDR3 sequence: CASSQDGETGSTGELFF. The CDR3, as DNA: TGCGCCAGCAGCCAAGATGGAGAGACAGGGTCGACCGGGGAGCTGTTTTTT.